This T cell receptor (beta chain) was obtained from a study of blood T cell repertoires in COVID-19. This CDR3 region has 14 residues. Germline CDR1 reads LNHNV; CDR2 reads YYDKDF (reference sequence). V dropped 1 base and J dropped 5 bases, with 11 bases sitting between them. Clones were sequenced by immunoSEQ multiplex PCR, and TCRdb holds only the in-frame ones, with some missing. The sample contains nearly 70,000 clones, around 80% of which appear only once. The V and J genes are TRBV15 and TRBJ2-5, with D possibly TRBD2 on 6 matching bases. Sequencing was done on a sample of peripheral blood. The receptor comes from a woman of 80 years or more with acute or convalescent COVID-19. CDR3 bases: TGTGCCACCAGCAGAGGGGGAGGCCGGGAGACCCAGTACTTC. This gives the protein CATSRGGGRETQYF.